This TCR beta chain was documented in a study of tumor-infiltrating lymphocytes in localized non-small cell lung cancer. Study-level background: Tumor tissue and non-adjacent uninvolved lung came from each patient. The study's findings and limits: Tumor T-cell fraction from TCR sequencing was not associated with recurrence-free survival (p = 0.61). IM1 and IM2 tumors showed no difference in T-cell fraction. Each assay used a separate piece of the same tissue.

This CDR3 region has 14 residues. V was clipped by 10 bases and J by 1 base; unmatched bases: 5. Germline V CDR1 and CDR2: ENHRY, SYGVKD. TCRdb's copy holds only in-frame clones and misses some; the assay was immunoSEQ multiplex PCR. The sample yields some 15,000 clones, 65% to 80% seen once. Details on this clone: What it binds is not known.

The specimen sequenced was lung tumor tissue. The TCR originated in a human donor with non-small cell lung cancer. The chain links TRBV10-3 to TRBJ2-3; 10 nucleotides match TRBD1. The CDR3 nucleotides read TGTGCCAGTGTGGGGACAGGGGGCACAGATACGCAGTATTTT. This translates into CASVGTGGTDTQYF.